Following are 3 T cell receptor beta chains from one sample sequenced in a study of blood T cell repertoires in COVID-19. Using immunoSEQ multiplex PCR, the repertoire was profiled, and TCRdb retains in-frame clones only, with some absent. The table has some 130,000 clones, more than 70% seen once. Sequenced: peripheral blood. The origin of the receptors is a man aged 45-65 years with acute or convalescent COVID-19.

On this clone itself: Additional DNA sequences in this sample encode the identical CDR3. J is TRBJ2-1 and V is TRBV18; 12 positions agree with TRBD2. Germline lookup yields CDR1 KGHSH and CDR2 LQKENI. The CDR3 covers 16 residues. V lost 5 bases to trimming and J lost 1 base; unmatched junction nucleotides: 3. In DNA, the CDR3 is TGTGCCAGCTCATCGGGACTAGCGGGTTCCTACAATGAGCAGTTCTTC. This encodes CASSSGLAGSYNEQFF.

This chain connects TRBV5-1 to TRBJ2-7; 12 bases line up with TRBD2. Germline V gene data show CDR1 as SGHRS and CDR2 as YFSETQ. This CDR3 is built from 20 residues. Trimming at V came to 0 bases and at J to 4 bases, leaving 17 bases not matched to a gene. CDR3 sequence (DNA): TGCGCCAGCAGCTTGGGTTTGGCTAGCGGGAGGGCCGGTTCGGGGTACGAGCAGTACTTC. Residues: CASSLGLASGRAGSGYEQYF.

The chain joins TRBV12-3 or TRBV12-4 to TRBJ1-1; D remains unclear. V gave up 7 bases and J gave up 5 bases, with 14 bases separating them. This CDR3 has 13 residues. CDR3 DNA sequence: TGTGCCAGCACCCTCCTTGCGAGGACTGAAGCTTTCTTT. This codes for CASTLLARTEAFF.